The T cell receptor beta chain described here comes from a study of CD4 T cells in relation to SARS-CoV-2 and coronaviruses. Background on the study: After roughly eleven days of antigen culture, PBMC TCR beta CDR3s were sequenced. Negative control cultures got HIV-1 Nef peptides or no peptide. The study, taken as a whole, reports: Crossreactive clones expanded significantly less to SARS-CoV-2 than monoreactive clones.

CD4+ T cells from unexposed donors were obtained before the COVID-19 pandemic (2011-2018). CD4+ T cells were isolated from the cells after around 10 days of culture. Regarding this clone: Its target is unknown.

Germline CDR1 reads LNHNV; CDR2 reads YYDKDF (reference sequence). V lost 0 bases and J 5 bases, leaving 10 bases between the germline ends. The CDR3 covers 14 residues. Clones were read by immunoSEQ multiplex PCR, and TCRdb kept only the in-frame ones, dropping some. The table has about 12,000 clones, roughly 71% seen once. The sequence was obtained from a human donor in good health. Sample: CD4+ T cells from PBMCs, cultured in vitro. This sequence joins TRBV15 and TRBJ1-2, with D unresolved. The CDR3 loop is CATSRDGTIYGYTF. In nucleotides, the CDR3 is TGTGCCACCAGCAGAGATGGAACGATTTATGGCTACACCTTC.